This TCR beta chain was recovered during a study of cytomegalovirus exposure and HLA in healthy donors (TCRdb year 2017). Describing the broader study: According to an earlier analysis of 550 to 700 of the donors, about 180 million T cells yielded some 110 million unique TCR beta sequences and about 300 Gb of sequence data. Around 300 gigabases of sequencing data and 70 million to 85 million unique TCR sequences were included in an early release covering around 650 HLA-typed donors. Among the roughly 380 genotyped donors, around 81% belonged to the genetic ancestry cluster associated with self-reported Caucasian donors. The aim of the study was to test whether cataloging public T cell receptors could identify signatures of past pathogen exposure. The T cell repertoires of some 700 subjects were profiled by immunosequencing and related to cytomegalovirus serostatus. In addition to the first cohort of around 670 subjects, a separate validation cohort of around 110 different subjects was used. To predict cytomegalovirus infection status, the study combined high-throughput TCR immunosequencing, statistical association of individual TCRs with disease status, and machine learning. To study patterns of TCR occurrence, a later analysis re-analyzed previously published TCR beta repertoires from hundreds of donors and added high-resolution HLA genotyping. The later analysis used no new phenotypic data to find candidate immune exposures, relying instead on TCR beta sequences and their occurrence across donors. An earlier analysis of more than 450 of the donors used high-throughput TCR beta sequencing to judge whether each TCR beta V gene segment behaved as functional or pseudogenic. Donor age, sex, ethnicity and CMV serostatus were compiled together with the repertoire data. In a later genetic analysis, genome-wide SNP genotypes for about three fifths of the roughly 670 donors were used, and that subset was treated as a discovery cohort. Every discovery cohort repertoire had been produced on one sequencing platform. HLA typing covered class I and class II loci at four-digit resolution. Typing coverage differed by locus: A, B, C, DRB1 and DQB1 were typed in about 620-630 donors, DQA1 in 522, DPA1 in roughly 590, and DPB1 in about 450. Roughly 5 DR-DQ haplotypes were handled as single units for association and clustering because linkage in the cohort was strong. On average, 235,054 unique TCR beta nucleotide sequences were sequenced per donor among 350 to 400 genotyped donors of the cohort, with about 19% of those sequences being non-productive. Beyond this particular receptor, the publication reports: V-gene and J-gene trimming of TCR beta chains was associated with a missense DCLRE1C variant in a later genetic analysis, and the association was replicated in an independent cohort. In a later analysis, several top co-occurrence clusters were reported to appear linked to parvovirus B19, influenza, CMV and Epstein-Barr virus. In both the original and validation cohorts, the classifier was reported to diagnose cytomegalovirus status with high specificity and sensitivity. Because counts were too low, about 18 rarely observed V segments, including chromosome 9 orphons, were left out of the earlier analysis of approximately 580 of the donors. According to the authors, the approach could potentially be generalized to other disease states and immunological phenotypes. According to a later analysis, TCR association rates differed among HLA loci, with DRB1 alleles showing the most associated TCRs and HLA-C alleles showing the fewest. In this cohort, only TCR beta chains were sequenced, and detectable features were limited by the absence of alpha or paired-chain data. Because some donors lacked HLA typing at each locus, the association tests relied only on the typed subset. Linkage disequilibrium might explain the correlated functional status among segregating V segments, but an unknown experimental factor could not be ruled out. In an earlier analysis of some 640 of the donors, most TCR beta V segments were observed in productive rearrangements about 87% or about 30% of the time, broadly matching IMGT annotations. A further reported finding was that TCR beta sequences accurately predicted the HLA-A and HLA-B alleles for most subjects in the first cohort. The only immune exposure information available for the cohort was CMV serostatus. According to a later genetic analysis, donors in an Asian-associated ancestry cluster had fewer N-insertions in productive TCRs than the roughly 700-donor mean. In a later analysis, some 18,000 TCR beta sequences were associated with specific HLA alleles at a false discovery rate of 0.05. Presence/absence analyses assumed roughly uniform sequencing depth across donors, an assumption that may not hold. In a later analysis, most CMV-associated TCR beta chains were found to appear HLA-restricted, with HLA associations seemingly driven largely by CMV exposure. Most TCR sequences were observed very rarely across donors, whereas some public TCRs were present in many individuals. When HLA alleles, especially DR and DQ, strongly co-occurred, attributing TCR associations to individual alleles was difficult. The study gave a list of about 150 TCR beta chains associated with cytomegalovirus. Three of the identified cytomegalovirus-associated TCR beta chains were confirmed in vitro to be specific for cytomegalovirus antigens. A later analysis found that HLA-associated TCR beta chains were more clonally expanded and had lower generation probabilities than equally common non-associated chains. A cluster of highly shared sequence variants was judged likely to represent a technical artifact of the sequencing pipeline.

The cohort was made up of under 800 healthy bone marrow donors. At the time of sampling, all cohort members were nominally healthy, though unrecorded immune exposures were likely present. The donor was CMV seropositive and belonged to the group of 250 to 350 seropositive cohort members. Every donor gave a peripheral blood sample, and the peripheral blood mononuclear cells from that sample were used for TCR beta sequencing. The Qiagen DNeasy Blood Extraction Kit was used to extract genomic DNA from the blood cell samples. This clone has more than one count but fewer than ten. This receptor's antigen is unknown. No clone much larger than this one lies a single base away; base qualities are absent. The library was prepared using the immunoSEQ multiplex PCR assay. For the multiplex PCR, a mixture combining 60 forward primers for TCR Vbeta segments and 13 reverse primers for TCR Jbeta segments was used. The CDR3 region of rearranged TCR beta genes was amplified from genomic DNA by a multiplex PCR assay. On the Illumina HiSeq System, the amplified TCR beta libraries were sequenced as 87-base-pair reads. In the source study's methods: In a later analysis, 77 million or so unique TCR beta chains were counted across the 500 to 850 repertoires, and about 10 million of these chains were shared by at least two donors. To remove PCR and sequencing errors, raw reads were error-corrected and collapsed into unique sequences using a nearest-neighbor algorithm that merged closely related sequences. CDR3 sequences were aligned to IMGT reference sequences to assign V, D and J gene segments. For a sequence to be retained, a match of at least six nucleotides was required to both a V gene segment and a J gene segment. Rearrangements were called productive when the CDR3 lacked stop codons and stayed in frame with V and J; all others were non-productive. Following IMGT convention, CDR3 was defined as the stretch from the second conserved V-encoded cysteine to the conserved J-encoded phenylalanine. The earlier analysis of roughly 590 of the donors excluded any sequence lacking an unambiguous match to a single V gene segment. In an earlier analysis of several hundred of the donors, V segments were called functional above 56.7% productive rearrangements and were called segregating when the between-donor standard deviation exceeded 5%. A statistical classification framework was developed to diagnose cytomegalovirus status using the catalog of TCR beta chain sequences. In a later analysis, V and J genes were assigned by comparing TCR nucleotide sequences against IMGT/GENE-DB human TR gene sequences. The TCRdist pipeline was used in a later analysis to assign CDR3 sequences and most-parsimonious VDJ recombination scenarios. In a later analysis, every TCR beta chain was defined by the combination of its CDR3 amino acid sequence and its V-gene family, and reads without a unique V-gene family were dropped. A later analysis removed 450 to 600 highly shared, low-generation-probability nucleotide sequences to deal with suspected cross-contamination and a sequencing artifact. In a later analysis, a clonal expansion index for each public chain was calculated from normalized within-repertoire ranks of inferred template counts. Generation probabilities in a later analysis came from a VDJ recombination model fitted to out-of-frame rearrangements, and those results were checked against IGoR. In a later analysis, hypergeometric tests were used to score TCR-TCR, TCR-HLA and TCR-CMV co-occurrence, with a repertoire-size bias correction applied to TCR pairs. In a later analysis, false discovery rates were estimated by permuting HLA or CMV assignments 20 times. A later analysis grouped co-occurring TCRs with DBSCAN, adding TCRdist sequence similarity when clustering within HLA-allele-positive subsets. For co-occurrence clustering, repertoires with fewer than 30,000 or more than 120,000 public chains were excluded, along with four or five repertoires with anomalous nucleotide sharing. In TCRdb, the immuneACCESS table is reduced to in-frame sequences with V and J assigned. These tables do not hold every clone; where another copy was compared, an unresolved V gene accounts for under half, and the others remain unexplained. V, J and clone size are taken as reported in that table, and D and trimming were inferred from the DNA itself. The sample table contains about 63,000 clones; only one count was recorded for roughly 74% of them. The ten largest clones capture 20% to 25% of the sample.

The TCR originated in a woman between 35 and 50 years old in good health and CMV-seropositive. The sequencing sample was made of PBMCs.

The bases are TGTGCCAGCAGCTCCCTCGGGGGAGCCACAGATACGCAGTATTTT. Its amino acids are CASSSLGGATDTQYF. The rearrangement combines TRBV7-3 with TRBJ2-3; perhaps TRBD2 is the D gene, with 6 bases matching. V sheds 4 bases and J sheds 2 bases, leaving 13 bases between their ends. The CDR3 goes from the cysteine to the phenylalanine over 15 residues. Only CDR3 DNA is held: 45 bases, read in frame from base 1. Via the germline V gene, CDR1 is SGHTA and CDR2 FQGTGA.